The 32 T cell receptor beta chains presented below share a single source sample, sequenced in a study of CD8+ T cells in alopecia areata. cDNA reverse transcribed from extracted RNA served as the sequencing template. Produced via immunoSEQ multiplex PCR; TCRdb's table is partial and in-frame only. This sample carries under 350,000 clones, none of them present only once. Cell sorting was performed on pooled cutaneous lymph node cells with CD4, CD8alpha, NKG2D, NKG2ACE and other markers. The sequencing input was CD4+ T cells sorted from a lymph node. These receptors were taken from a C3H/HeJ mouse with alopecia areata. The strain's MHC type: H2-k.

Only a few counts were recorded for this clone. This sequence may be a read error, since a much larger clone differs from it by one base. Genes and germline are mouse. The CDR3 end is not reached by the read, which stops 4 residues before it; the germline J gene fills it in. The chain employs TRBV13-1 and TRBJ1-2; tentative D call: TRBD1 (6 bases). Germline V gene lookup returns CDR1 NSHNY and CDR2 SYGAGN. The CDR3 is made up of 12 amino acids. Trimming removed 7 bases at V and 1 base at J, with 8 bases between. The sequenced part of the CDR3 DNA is TGTGCCAGCGGGACAAGAAACTCC. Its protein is CASGTRNS. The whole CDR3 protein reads CASGTRNSDYTF.

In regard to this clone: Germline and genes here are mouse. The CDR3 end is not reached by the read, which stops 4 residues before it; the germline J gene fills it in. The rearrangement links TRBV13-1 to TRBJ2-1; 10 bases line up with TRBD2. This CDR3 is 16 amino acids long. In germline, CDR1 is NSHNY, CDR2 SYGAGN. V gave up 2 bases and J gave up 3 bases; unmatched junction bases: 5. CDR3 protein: CASSEPGTGVYAEQFF. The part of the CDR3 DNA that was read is TGTGCCAGCAGTGAACCCGGGACTGGGGTCTATGCT.

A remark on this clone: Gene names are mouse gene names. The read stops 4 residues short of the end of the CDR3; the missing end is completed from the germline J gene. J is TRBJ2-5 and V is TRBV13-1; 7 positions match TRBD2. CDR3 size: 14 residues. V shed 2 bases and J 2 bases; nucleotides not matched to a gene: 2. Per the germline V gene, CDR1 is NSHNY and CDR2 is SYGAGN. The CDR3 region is CASSEWGVQDTQYF. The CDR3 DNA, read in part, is TGTGCCAGCAGTGAATGGGGGGTCCAAGAC.

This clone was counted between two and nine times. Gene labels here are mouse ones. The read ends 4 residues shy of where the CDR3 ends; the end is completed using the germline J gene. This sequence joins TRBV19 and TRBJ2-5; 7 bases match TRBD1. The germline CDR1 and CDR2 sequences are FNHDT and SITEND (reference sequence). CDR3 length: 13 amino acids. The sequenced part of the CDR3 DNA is TGTGCCAGCAGTAAGGGACAGAAAGAC. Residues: CASSKGQKD. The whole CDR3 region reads CASSKGQKDTQYF.

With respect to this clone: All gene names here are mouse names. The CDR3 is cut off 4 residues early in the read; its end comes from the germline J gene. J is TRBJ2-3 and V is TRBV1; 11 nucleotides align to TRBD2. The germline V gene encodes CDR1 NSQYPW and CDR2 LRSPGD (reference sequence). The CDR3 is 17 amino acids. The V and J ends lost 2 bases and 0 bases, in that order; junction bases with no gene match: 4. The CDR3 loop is CTCSARLGGASAETLYF. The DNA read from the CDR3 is TGCACCTGCAGTGCACGACTGGGGGGGGCGAGTGCAGAA. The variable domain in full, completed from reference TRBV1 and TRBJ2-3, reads VTLLEQNPRWRLVPRGQAVNLRCILKNSQYPWMSWYQQDLQKQLQWLFTLRSPGDKEVKSLPGADYLATRVTDTELRLQVANMSQGRTLYCTCSARLGGASAETLYFGSGTRLTVL.

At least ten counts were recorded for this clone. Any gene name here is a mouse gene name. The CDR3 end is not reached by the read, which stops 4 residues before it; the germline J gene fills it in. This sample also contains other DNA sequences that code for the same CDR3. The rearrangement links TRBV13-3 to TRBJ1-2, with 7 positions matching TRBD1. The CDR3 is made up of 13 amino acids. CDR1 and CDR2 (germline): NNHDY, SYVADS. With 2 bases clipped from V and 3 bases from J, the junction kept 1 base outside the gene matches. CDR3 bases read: TGTGCCAGCAGTGACAGGGGGGACTCC. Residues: CASSDRGDS. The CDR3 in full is CASSDRGDSDYTF.

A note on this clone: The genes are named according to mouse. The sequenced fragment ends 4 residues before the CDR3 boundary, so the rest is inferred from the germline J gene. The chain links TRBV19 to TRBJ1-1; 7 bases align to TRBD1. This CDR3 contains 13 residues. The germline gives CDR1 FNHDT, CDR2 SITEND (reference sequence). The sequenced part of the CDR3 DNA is TGTGCCAGCAGTATCCGGGGACAGACA. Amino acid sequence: CASSIRGQT. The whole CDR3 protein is CASSIRGQTEVFF.

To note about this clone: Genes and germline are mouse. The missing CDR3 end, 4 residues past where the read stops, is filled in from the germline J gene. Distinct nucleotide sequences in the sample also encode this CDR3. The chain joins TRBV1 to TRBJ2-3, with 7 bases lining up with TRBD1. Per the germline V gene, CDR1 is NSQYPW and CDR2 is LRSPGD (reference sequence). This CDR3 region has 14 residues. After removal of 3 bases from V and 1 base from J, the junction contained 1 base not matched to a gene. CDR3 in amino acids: CTCSAQGGAETLYF. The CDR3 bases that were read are TGCACCTGCAGTGCCCAGGGGGGTGCAGAA.

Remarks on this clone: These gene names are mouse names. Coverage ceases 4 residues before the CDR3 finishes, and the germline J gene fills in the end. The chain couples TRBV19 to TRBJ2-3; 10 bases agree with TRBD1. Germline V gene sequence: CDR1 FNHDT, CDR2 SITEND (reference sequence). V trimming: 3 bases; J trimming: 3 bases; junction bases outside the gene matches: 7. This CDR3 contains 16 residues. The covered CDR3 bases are TGTGCCAGCAGTAATACCCCGGGACAGGGGGCAGAA. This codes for CASSNTPGQGAE. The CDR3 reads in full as CASSNTPGQGAETLYF. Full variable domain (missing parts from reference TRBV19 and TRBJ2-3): GGIITQTPKFLIGQEGQKLTLKCQQNFNHDTMYWYRQDSGKGLRLIYYSITENDLQKGDLSEGYDASREKKSSFSLTVTSAQKNEMAVFLCASSNTPGQGAETLYFGSGTRLTVL.

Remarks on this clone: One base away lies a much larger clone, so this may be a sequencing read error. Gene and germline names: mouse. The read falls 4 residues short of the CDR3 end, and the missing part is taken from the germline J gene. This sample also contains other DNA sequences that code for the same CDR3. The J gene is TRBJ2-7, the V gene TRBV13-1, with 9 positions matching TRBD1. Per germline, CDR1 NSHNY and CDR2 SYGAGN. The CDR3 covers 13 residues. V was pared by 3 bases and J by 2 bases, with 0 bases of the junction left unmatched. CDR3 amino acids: CASSGTGAYEQYF. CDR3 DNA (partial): TGTGCCAGCAGTGGGACAGGGGCCTAT.

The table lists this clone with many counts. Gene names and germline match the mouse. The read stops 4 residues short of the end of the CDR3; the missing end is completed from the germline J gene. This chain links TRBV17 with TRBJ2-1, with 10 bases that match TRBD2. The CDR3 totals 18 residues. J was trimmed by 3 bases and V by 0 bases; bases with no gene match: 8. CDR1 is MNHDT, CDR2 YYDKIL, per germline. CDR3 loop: CASSRDLWGGAPYAEQFF. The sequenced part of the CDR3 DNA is TGTGCTAGCAGTAGAGATCTCTGGGGGGGCGCCCCCTATGCT. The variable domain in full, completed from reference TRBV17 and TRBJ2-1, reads DTTVKQNPRYKLARVGKPVNLICSQTMNHDTMYWYQKKPNQAPKLLLFYYDKILNREADTFEKFQSSRPNNSFCSLYIGSAGLEYSAMYLCASSRDLWGGAPYAEQFFGPGTRLTVL.

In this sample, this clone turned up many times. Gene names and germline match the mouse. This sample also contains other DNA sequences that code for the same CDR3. CDR3 protein: CASSRDRGNTGQLYF. CDR3 bases read: TGTGCCAGCAGTCGGGACAGGGGGAACACCGGG. The chain combines TRBV13-1 with TRBJ2-2; TRBD1 matches at 11 bases. The sequence runs out 4 residues before the end of the CDR3; the remainder is reconstructed from the germline J gene. Trimming at V came to 4 bases and at J to 2 bases, leaving 1 base not matched to a gene. Germline CDR1 and CDR2: NSHNY and SYGAGN. This CDR3 comprises 15 residues.

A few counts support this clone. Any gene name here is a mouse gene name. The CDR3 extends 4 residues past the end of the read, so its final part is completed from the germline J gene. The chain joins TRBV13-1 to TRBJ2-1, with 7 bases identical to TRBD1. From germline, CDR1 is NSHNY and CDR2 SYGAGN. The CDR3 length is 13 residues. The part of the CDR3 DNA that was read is TGTGCCAGCAGTGAGACAGGGAGGGCT. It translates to CASSETGRA. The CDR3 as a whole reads CASSETGRAEQFF.

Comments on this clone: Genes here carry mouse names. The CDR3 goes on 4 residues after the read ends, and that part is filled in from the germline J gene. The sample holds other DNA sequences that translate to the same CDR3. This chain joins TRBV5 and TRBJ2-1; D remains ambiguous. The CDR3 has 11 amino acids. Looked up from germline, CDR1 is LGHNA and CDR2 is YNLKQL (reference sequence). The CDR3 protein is CASSQGAEQFF. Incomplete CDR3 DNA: TGTGCCAGCAGCCAAGGGGCT.

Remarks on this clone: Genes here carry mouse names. The CDR3 sequence: CASSMGQGAYAEQFF. CDR3 DNA, as far as it was read: TGTGCCAGCAGTATGGGACAGGGGGCCTATGCT. The chain employs TRBV19 and TRBJ2-1, with 12 positions matching TRBD1. The sequenced fragment ends 4 residues before the CDR3 boundary, so the rest is inferred from the germline J gene. Unmatched junction bases numbered 0, after V lost 2 bases and J lost 3 bases. There are 15 residues in the CDR3. Looked up from germline, CDR1 is FNHDT and CDR2 is SITEND (reference sequence).

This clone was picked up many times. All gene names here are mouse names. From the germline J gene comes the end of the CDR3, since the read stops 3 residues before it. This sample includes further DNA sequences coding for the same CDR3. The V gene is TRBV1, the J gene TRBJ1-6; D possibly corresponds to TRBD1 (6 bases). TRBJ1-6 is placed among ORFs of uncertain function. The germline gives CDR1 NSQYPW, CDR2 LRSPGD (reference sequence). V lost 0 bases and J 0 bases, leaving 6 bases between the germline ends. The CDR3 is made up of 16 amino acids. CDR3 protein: CTCSADRGSYNSPLYF. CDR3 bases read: TGCACCTGCAGTGCAGACAGGGGTTCCTATAATTCGCCC.

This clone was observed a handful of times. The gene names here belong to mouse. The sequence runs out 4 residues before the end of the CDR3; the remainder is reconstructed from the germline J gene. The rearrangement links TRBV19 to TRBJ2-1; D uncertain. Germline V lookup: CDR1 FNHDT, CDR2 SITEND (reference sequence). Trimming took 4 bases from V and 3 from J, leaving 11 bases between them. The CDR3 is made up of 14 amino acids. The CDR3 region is CASSPLTPYAEQFF. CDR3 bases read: TGTGCCAGCAGTCCCTTGACACCCTATGCT.

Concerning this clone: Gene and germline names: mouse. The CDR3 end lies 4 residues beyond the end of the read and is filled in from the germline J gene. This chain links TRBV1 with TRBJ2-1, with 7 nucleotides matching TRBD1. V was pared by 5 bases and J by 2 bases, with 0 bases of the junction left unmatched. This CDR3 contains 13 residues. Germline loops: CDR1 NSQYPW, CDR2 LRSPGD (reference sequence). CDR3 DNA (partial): TGCACCTGCAGTACAGGGGACTATGCT. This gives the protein CTCSTGDYA. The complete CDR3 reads CTCSTGDYAEQFF.

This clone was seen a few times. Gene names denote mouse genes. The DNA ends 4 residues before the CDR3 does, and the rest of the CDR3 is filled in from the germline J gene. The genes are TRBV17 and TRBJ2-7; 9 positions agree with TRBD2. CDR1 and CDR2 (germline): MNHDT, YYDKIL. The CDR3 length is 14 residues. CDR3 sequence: CASSRLGLGYEQYF. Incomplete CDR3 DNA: TGTGCTAGCAGTAGATTGGGACTGGGATAT.

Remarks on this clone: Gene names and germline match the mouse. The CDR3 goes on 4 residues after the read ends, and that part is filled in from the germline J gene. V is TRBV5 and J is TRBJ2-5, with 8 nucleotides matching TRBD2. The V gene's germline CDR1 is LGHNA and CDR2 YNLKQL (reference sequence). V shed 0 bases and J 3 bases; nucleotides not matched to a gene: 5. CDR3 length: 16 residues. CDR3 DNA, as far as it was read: TGTGCCAGCAGCCAAGATAAGGACTGGGAACAAGAC. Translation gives CASSQDKDWEQD. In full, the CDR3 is CASSQDKDWEQDTQYF.

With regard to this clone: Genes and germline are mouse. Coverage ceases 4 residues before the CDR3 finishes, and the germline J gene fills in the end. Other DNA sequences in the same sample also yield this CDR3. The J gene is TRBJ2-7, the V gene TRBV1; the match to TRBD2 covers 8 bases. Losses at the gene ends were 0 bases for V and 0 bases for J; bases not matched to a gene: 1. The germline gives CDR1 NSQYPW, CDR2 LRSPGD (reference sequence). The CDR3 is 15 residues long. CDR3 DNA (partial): TGCACCTGCAGTGCAGATTGGGGGGGCTCCTAT. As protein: CTCSADWGGSY. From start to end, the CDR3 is CTCSADWGGSYEQYF.

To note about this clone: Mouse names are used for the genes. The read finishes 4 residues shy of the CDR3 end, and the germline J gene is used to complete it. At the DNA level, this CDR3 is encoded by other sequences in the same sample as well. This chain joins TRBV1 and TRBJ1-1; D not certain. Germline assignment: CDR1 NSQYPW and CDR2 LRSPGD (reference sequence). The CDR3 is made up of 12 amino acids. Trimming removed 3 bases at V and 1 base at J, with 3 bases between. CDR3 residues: CTCSARNTEVFF. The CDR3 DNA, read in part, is TGCACCTGCAGTGCCAGAAACACA.

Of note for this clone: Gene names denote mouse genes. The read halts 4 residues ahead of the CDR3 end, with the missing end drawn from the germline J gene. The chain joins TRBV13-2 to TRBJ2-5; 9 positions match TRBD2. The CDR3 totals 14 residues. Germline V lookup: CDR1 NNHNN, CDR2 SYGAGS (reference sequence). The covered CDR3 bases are TGTGCCAGCGGTGAACGACTGGGGGAAGAC. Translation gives CASGERLGED. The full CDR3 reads CASGERLGEDTQYF.

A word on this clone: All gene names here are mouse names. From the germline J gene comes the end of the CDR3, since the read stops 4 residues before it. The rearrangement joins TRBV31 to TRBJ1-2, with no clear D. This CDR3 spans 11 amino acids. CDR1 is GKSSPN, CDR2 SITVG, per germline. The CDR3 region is CAWSPDIDYTF. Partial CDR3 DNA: TGTGCCTGGAGTCCCGACATC. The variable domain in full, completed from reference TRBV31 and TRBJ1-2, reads AQTIHQWPVAEIKAVGSPLSLGCTIKGKSSPNLYWYWQATGGTLQQLFYSITVGQVESVVQLNLSASRPKDDQFILSTEKLLLSHSGFYLCAWSPDIDYTFGSGTRLLVI.

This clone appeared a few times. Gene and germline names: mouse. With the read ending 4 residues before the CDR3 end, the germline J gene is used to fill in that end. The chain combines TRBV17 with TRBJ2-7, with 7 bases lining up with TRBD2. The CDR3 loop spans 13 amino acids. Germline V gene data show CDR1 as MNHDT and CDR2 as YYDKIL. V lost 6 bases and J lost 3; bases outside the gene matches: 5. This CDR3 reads CASRSLGVYEQYF. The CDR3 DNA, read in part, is TGTGCTAGCAGAAGTCTGGGGGTCTAT.

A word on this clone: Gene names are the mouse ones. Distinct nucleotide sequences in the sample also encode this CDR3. The CDR3 DNA, read in part, is TGTGCCAGCTCTCTAACTGGGGGGAACCAAGAC. Encoded protein: CASSLTGGNQD. The whole CDR3 reads CASSLTGGNQDTQYF. The V and J genes are TRBV12-1 and TRBJ2-5, with TRBD2 identical over 9 bases. The CDR3 end falls 4 residues outside the read, so it is completed with the germline J gene. The J segment lost 0 bases and the V segment lost 1 base, leaving 1 base of the junction unmatched. Germline CDR1 is SGHSN and CDR2 is HYEKVE. The CDR3 extends over 15 amino acids. The variable domain in full, with the rest retrieved from reference TRBV12-1 and TRBJ2-5, is DSGVVQSPRHIIKEKGGRSVLTCIPISGHSNVVWYQQTLGKELKFLIQHYEKVERDKGFLPSRFSVQQFDDYHSEMNMSALELEDSAMYFCASSLTGGNQDTQYFGPGTRLLVL.

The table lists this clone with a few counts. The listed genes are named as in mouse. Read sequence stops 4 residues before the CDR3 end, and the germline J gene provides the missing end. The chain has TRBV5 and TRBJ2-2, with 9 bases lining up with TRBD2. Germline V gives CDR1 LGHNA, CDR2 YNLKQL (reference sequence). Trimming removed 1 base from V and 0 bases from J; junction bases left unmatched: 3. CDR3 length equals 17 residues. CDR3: CASSQAWGGSNTGQLYF. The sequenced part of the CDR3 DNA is TGTGCCAGCAGCCAAGCCTGGGGGGGTTCAAACACCGGG.

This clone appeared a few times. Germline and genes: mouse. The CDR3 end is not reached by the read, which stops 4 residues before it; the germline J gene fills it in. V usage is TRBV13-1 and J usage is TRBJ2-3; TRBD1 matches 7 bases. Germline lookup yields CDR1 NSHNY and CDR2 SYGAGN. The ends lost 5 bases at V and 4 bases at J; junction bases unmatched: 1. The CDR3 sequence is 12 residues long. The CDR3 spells CASRGQSETLYF. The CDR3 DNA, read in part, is TGTGCCAGCAGGGGACAGTCAGAA.

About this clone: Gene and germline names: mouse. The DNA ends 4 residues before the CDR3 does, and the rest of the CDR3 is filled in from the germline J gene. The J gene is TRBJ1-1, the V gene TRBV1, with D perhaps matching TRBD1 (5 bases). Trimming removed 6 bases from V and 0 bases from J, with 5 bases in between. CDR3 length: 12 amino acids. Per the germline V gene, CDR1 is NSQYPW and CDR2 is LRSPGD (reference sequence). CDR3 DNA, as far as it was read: TGCACCTGCAGGGACACAAACACA. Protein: CTCRDTNT. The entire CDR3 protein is CTCRDTNTEVFF.

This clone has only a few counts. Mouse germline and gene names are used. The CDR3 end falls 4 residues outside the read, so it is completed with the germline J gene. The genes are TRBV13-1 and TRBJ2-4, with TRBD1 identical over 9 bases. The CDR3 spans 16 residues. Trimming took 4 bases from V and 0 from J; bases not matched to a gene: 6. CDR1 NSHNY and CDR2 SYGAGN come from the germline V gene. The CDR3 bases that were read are TGTGCCAGCAGTTGGGACAGGGAAGGCAGTCAAAAC. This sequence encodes CASSWDREGSQN. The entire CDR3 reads CASSWDREGSQNTLYF.

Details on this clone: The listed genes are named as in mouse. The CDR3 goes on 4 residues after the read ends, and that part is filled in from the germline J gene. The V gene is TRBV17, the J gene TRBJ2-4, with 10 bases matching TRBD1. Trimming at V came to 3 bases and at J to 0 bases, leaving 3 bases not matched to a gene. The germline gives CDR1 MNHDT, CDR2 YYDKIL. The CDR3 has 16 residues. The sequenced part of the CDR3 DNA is TGTGCTAGCAGTAGGGGACAGGGGACTAGTCAAAAC. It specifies CASSRGQGTSQN. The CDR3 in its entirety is CASSRGQGTSQNTLYF.

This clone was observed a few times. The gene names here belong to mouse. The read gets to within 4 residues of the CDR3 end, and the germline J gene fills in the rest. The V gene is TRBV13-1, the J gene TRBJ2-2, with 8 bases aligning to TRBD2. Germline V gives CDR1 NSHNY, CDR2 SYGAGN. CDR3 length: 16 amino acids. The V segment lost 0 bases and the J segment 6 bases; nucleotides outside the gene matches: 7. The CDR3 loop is CASSDALGGMAGQLYF. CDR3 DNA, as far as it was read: TGTGCCAGCAGTGATGCTCTGGGGGGAATGGCCGGG.